Shown below are 24 T cell receptor beta chains from a single sample sequenced in a study of cytomegalovirus exposure and HLA in healthy donors (dated by TCRdb to 2016 to 2017). Preparation of the library involved the immunoSEQ multiplex PCR assay. For the multiplex PCR, a mixture combining 60 forward primers for TCR Vbeta segments and 13 reverse primers for TCR Jbeta segments was used. The source is immuneACCESS, and TCRdb retained only in-frame sequences with V and J called. Part of the clones is not carried over; for the studies checked, unresolved V genes explain less than half of this, and the remainder is unexplained. The sample has about 180,000 clones on record, around 76% of them singletons. Together, the top ten hold about 1.6% of the sample. Sequenced sample: PBMCs. These TCRs come from a man between 40 and 49 years old in good health and CMV-seronegative.

The chain carries TRBV5-5 and TRBJ1-4; maybe TRBD1 (6 bases). With 3 bases removed from V and 8 bases from J, the gap between germline ends came to 14 bases. This CDR3 contains 14 residues. The germline V gene has CDR1 SGHKS and CDR2 YYEKEE (reference sequence). The CDR3 nucleotides read TGTGCCAGCAGCTCCCCCACAGGGTACGAAAAACTGTTTTTT. This gives the protein CASSSPTGYEKLFF. The full variable domain, rest sourced from reference TRBV5-5 and TRBJ1-4, is DAGVTQSPTHLIKTRGQQVTLRCSPISGHKSVSWYQQVLGQGPQFIFQYYEKEERGRGNFPDRFSARQFPNYSSELNVNALLLGDSALYLCASSSPTGYEKLFFGSGTQLSVL.

V is TRBV30 and J is TRBJ2-4; D unclear. CDR3 size: 12 residues. V dropped 6 bases and J dropped 1 base, with 7 bases sitting between them. CDR1 is GTSNPN and CDR2 is SVGIG in the germline V gene (reference sequence). The DNA for the CDR3 is TGTGCCTGTTCAGTGGCCAAAAACATTCAGTACTTC. This gives the protein CACSVAKNIQYF.

V is TRBV29-1 and J is TRBJ2-7; the match to TRBD2 covers 11 bases. The germline gives CDR1 SQVTM, CDR2 ANQGSEA. The CDR3 has 13 residues. The J segment lost 7 bases and the V segment lost 7 bases, leaving 9 bases of the junction unmatched. The CDR3 bases are TGCAGCGCACTAGCGGGAGAGTTTGAAGAGCAGTACTTC. Translation: CSALAGEFEEQYF.

The chain carries TRBV5-1 and TRBJ2-4, with a possible D match to TRBD1 (6 bases). The CDR3 contains 16 residues. Germline V gene sequence: CDR1 SGHRS, CDR2 YFSETQ. The V and J ends lost 0 bases and 3 bases respectively, with 13 bases between them. For the CDR3, the DNA is TGCGCCAGCAGCTTGGTTGCGGCCAGGGGCAAAAACATTCAGTACTTC. This translates into CASSLVAARGKNIQYF.

The rearrangement joins TRBV5-1 to TRBJ2-1; 7 positions match TRBD1. V shed 0 bases and J 6 bases; nucleotides not matched to a gene: 6. Germline V gene data show CDR1 as SGHRS and CDR2 as YFSETQ. The CDR3 totals 15 residues. The chain's CDR3 is CASSLEGGERNEQFF. CDR3 coding DNA: TGCGCCAGCAGCTTGGAAGGGGGCGAACGCAATGAGCAGTTCTTC.

The chain couples TRBV7-8 to TRBJ1-2; no reliable D call. V was pared by 5 bases and J by 3 bases, with 13 bases between. In germline, CDR1 is SGHVS, CDR2 FQNEAQ. The CDR3 runs 14 residues. The CDR3, as DNA: TGTGCCAGCAGCCCAAGTGAGGGATACTATGGCTACACCTTC. Residues: CASSPSEGYYGYTF.

The chain recombines TRBV29-1 with TRBJ1-5; 7 bases line up with TRBD1. CDR1 is SQVTM and CDR2 is ANQGSEA in the germline V gene. The CDR3 contains 14 residues. The ends lost 4 bases at V and 2 bases at J; junction bases unmatched: 5. This CDR3 is CSVGLGTGNQPQHF. The DNA of the CDR3 is TGCAGCGTTGGCCTCGGGACAGGCAATCAGCCCCAGCATTTT.

The V call is TRBV7-9, the J call TRBJ2-7; possibly TRBD1 for D (5 bases). The V end was cut by 1 base, the J end by 7 bases, with 11 bases between. This CDR3 contains 13 residues. Germline loops: CDR1 SEHNR, CDR2 FQNEAQ (reference sequence). CDR3 region: CASSLVQGWEQYF. As DNA, the CDR3 is TGTGCCAGCAGCTTAGTTCAGGGTTGGGAGCAGTACTTC.

CDR3 loop: CATTRAENTEAFF. The CDR3 DNA sequence: TGTGCCACCACCAGGGCGGAGAACACTGAAGCTTTCTTT. This chain links TRBV6-1 with TRBJ1-1; tentative D call: TRBD1 (5 bases). Trimming took off 10 bases at V and 1 base at J, with 13 bases between the two ends. The CDR3 length is 13 residues. Germline values: CDR1 MNHNS, CDR2 SASEGT.

The chain carries TRBV30 and TRBJ2-2, with 15 bases identical to TRBD2. The CDR3 sequence is 16 residues long. In germline, CDR1 is GTSNPN, CDR2 SVGIG (reference sequence). Trimming took 4 bases from V and 8 from J; bases not matched to a gene: 8. CDR3 sequence reads: CAWTTGTSGRSGELFF. CDR3 bases: TGTGCCTGGACCACTGGGACTAGCGGGAGGTCAGGGGAGCTGTTTTTT.

J is TRBJ1-4 and V is TRBV28; D ambiguous. Trimming took 6 bases from V and 1 from J, leaving 15 bases between them. The germline CDR1 and CDR2 sequences are MDHEN and SYDVKM. CDR3 length: 16 amino acids. Here the CDR3 DNA reads TGTGCCAGCAGCGGTGGGAGTGCTGGAACTAATGAAAAACTGTTTTTT. This gives the protein CASSGGSAGTNEKLFF. The variable domain in full, completed from reference TRBV28 and TRBJ1-4, reads DVKVTQSSRYLVKRTGEKVFLECVQDMDHENMFWYRQDPGLGLRLIYFSYDVKMKEKGDIPEGYSVSREKKERFSLILESASTNQTSMYLCASSGGSAGTNEKLFFGSGTQLSVL.

This rearrangement joins TRBV7-2 to TRBJ2-7, with 10 nucleotides matching TRBD1. J gave up 1 base and V 2 bases, and 2 bases lay outside the gene matches. The length of the CDR3 is 15 residues. CDR1 SGHTA and CDR2 FQGNSA come from the germline V gene. CDR3 amino acids: CASSLRQGASYEQYF. The CDR3 DNA is TGTGCCAGCAGCTTACGACAGGGGGCATCCTACGAGCAGTACTTC.

The chain combines TRBV19 with TRBJ2-3; tentative D call: TRBD2 (6 bases). This CDR3 spans 15 amino acids. V lost 4 bases and J lost 6, with 17 bases in between. Per germline, CDR1 LNHDA and CDR2 SQIVND (reference sequence). The CDR3 here is CASSTPGTSLDTQYF. As DNA, the CDR3 is TGTGCCAGTAGTACCCCGGGGACTTCACTGGATACGCAGTATTTT.

The chain uses TRBV28 and TRBJ1-5; TRBD1 is a possible D gene (6 bases). Germline V gene sequence: CDR1 MDHEN, CDR2 SYDVKM. The CDR3 totals 15 residues. Trimming left V 8 bases short and J 0 bases short, with 14 bases between. The CDR3 bases are TGTGCCAGCCGTTGGGGGACACATAGCAATCAGCCCCAGCATTTT. Its translation: CASRWGTHSNQPQHF. Together with reference TRBV28 and TRBJ1-5, the CDR3 gives the full variable domain: DVKVTQSSRYLVKRTGEKVFLECVQDMDHENMFWYRQDPGLGLRLIYFSYDVKMKEKGDIPEGYSVSREKKERFSLILESASTNQTSMYLCASRWGTHSNQPQHFGDGTRLSIL.

The count of this clone is one. This chain links TRBV7-9 with TRBJ2-5, with a weak D call TRBD1 (5 bases). Germline V lookup: CDR1 SEHNR, CDR2 FQNEAQ (reference sequence). This CDR3 contains 15 residues. The V and J ends lost 5 bases and 1 base respectively, with 14 bases between them. The DNA of the CDR3 is TGTGCCAGCAGCCCAGGGTTAGGTGTCCAAGAGACCCAGTACTTC. It codes for CASSPGLGVQETQYF.

The J gene is TRBJ2-5, the V gene TRBV4-1; 8 bases match TRBD2. CDR1 and CDR2 from the germline V gene are MGHRA and YSYEKL. The CDR3 is 15 residues long. V shed 1 base, J shed 1 base, and the junction held 2 bases outside the gene matches. DNA for the CDR3: TGCGCCAGCAGCCAAGCGGGGGGGGTCCAAGAGACCCAGTACTTC. The encoded protein is CASSQAGGVQETQYF.

The J gene is TRBJ2-1, the V gene TRBV5-1, with a possible D match to TRBD2 (7 bases). Trimming removed 2 bases at V and 10 bases at J, with 19 bases between. The CDR3 is made up of 15 amino acids. Looked up from germline, CDR1 is SGHRS and CDR2 is YFSETQ. CDR3 nucleotide sequence: TGCGCCAGCAGCTTTGTAAGTGGGGGGGCGGGGGAGCAGTTCTTC. Protein sequence: CASSFVSGGAGEQFF.

Written as DNA, the CDR3 is TGTGCCAGCAGTTTAGACAGGGGTTCCGGGGAGCTGTTTTTT. Protein sequence: CASSLDRGSGELFF. The rearrangement uses TRBV27 and TRBJ2-2, with 8 positions matching TRBD1. V lost 2 bases and J lost 6; bases outside the gene matches: 2. The CDR3 has 14 amino acids. Germline CDR1 reads MNHEY; CDR2 reads SMNVEV (reference sequence).

The sample holds one count of this clone. V usage is TRBV11-2 and J usage is TRBJ1-2, with D unclear. The CDR3 has 15 amino acids. The ends were cut back, 4 bases at V and 4 bases at J, with 16 bases in the middle. Germline V gives CDR1 SGHAT, CDR2 FQNNGV. CDR3 DNA sequence: TGTGCCAGCAGCTCTCGGGTAACCCCCCTCTATGGCTACACCTTC. It encodes CASSSRVTPLYGYTF.

The V gene is TRBV4-1, the J gene TRBJ2-1, with 14 positions matching TRBD2. In germline, CDR1 is MGHRA, CDR2 YSYEKL. The CDR3 totals 20 residues. V gave up 1 base and J gave up 0 bases; unmatched junction bases: 8. CDR3 bases: TGCGCCAGCAGCCAAGGCCGACTAGCGGGAGGGCCAAGCTCCTACAATGAGCAGTTCTTC. Its translation is CASSQGRLAGGPSSYNEQFF.

The V gene is TRBV9, the J gene TRBJ2-3, with D possibly matching TRBD2 (6 bases). Trimming removed 2 bases at V and 3 bases at J, with 10 bases between. The CDR3 consists of 14 residues. Germline V gives CDR1 SGDLS, CDR2 YYNGEE. The CDR3 reads CASSVAGTTDTQYF. For the CDR3, the DNA is TGTGCCAGCAGCGTCGCCGGGACTACAGATACGCAGTATTTT.

This sequence joins TRBV30 and TRBJ1-1, with D uncertain. V lost 2 bases, J lost 10 bases, and 11 bases lay in between. The germline CDR1 and CDR2 sequences are GTSNPN and SVGIG (reference sequence). This CDR3 spans 11 amino acids. The CDR3 nucleotides are TGTGCCTGGAGTTCCGAACTATTAGCTTTCTTT. The encoded protein is CAWSSELLAFF. The full variable domain, its missing parts supplied by reference TRBV30 and TRBJ1-1, is SQTIHQWPATLVQPVGSPLSLECTVEGTSNPNLYWYRQAAGRGLQLLFYSVGIGQISSEVPQNLSASRPQDRQFILSSKKLLLSDSGFYLCAWSSELLAFFGQGTRLTVV.

The chain has TRBV4-2 and TRBJ2-4, with D perhaps matching TRBD2 (6 bases). The CDR3 runs to 17 residues. Germline V CDR1 and CDR2: LGHNA, YNFKEQ. Between the trimmed V and J ends, which lost 3 bases and 6 bases, there was a span of 21 bases. CDR3 coding DNA: TGTGCCAGCAGCCAGTACCCGGCCGGGAGTATAAGAAACATTCAGTACTTC. This encodes CASSQYPAGSIRNIQYF.

The sample holds a few counts of this clone. The J gene is TRBJ2-3, the V gene TRBV19; TRBD2 is a possible D gene (5 bases). Per germline, CDR1 LNHDA and CDR2 SQIVND (reference sequence). With 3 bases removed from V and 8 bases from J, the gap between germline ends came to 18 bases. The length of the CDR3 is 15 residues. The CDR3 is CASSIAGVARGTQYF. In DNA, the CDR3 is TGTGCCAGTAGTATTGCGGGTGTTGCGAGAGGTACGCAGTATTTT.